This entry concerns a single TCR beta chain. These data are taken from a study of cytomegalovirus exposure and HLA in healthy donors. The V gene lost 1 base and the J gene lost 4 bases, with 14 bases spanning the gap. The CDR3 length is 16 residues. Germline V gene data show CDR1 as MNHEY and CDR2 as SMNVEV (reference sequence). This cohort consisted of healthy bone marrow donors. With 60 Vbeta and 13 Jbeta primers, the PCR was carried out. Some clones are missing from TCRdb's copy, which holds only in-frame ones; the method was immunoSEQ multiplex PCR. The sample holds 120,000 or so clones, about three quarters seen once.

The chain links TRBV27 to TRBJ2-1; D possibly corresponds to TRBD1 (6 bases). Sequenced: PBMCs. This clonotype originated in a human donor in good health. CDR3: CASSLWQGNLYNEQFF. The DNA for the CDR3 is TGTGCCAGCAGTTTATGGCAGGGGAACCTATACAATGAGCAGTTCTTC.